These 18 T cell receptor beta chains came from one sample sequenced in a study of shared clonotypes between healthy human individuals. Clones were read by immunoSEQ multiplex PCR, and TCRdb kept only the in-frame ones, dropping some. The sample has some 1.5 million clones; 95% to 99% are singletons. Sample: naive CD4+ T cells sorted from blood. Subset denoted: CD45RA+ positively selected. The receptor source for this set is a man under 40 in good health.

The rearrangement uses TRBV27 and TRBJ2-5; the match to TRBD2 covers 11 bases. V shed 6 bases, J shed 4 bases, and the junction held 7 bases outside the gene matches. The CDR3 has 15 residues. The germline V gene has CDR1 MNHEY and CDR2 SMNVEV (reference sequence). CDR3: CASRIAGGRGETQYF. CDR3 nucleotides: TGTGCCAGCAGGATAGCGGGAGGGCGAGGAGAGACCCAGTACTTC.

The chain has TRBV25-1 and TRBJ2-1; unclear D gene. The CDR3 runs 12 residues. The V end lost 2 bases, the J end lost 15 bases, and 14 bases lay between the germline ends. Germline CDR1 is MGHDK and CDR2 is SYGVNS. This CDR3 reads CASSEGMTPWFF. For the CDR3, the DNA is TGTGCCAGCAGTGAAGGGATGACACCGTGGTTCTTC. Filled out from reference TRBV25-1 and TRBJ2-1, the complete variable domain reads EADIYQTPRYLVIGTGKKITLECSQTMGHDKMYWYQQDPGMELHLIHYSYGVNSTEKGDLSSESTVSRIRTEHFPLTLESARPSHTSQYLCASSEGMTPWFFGPGTRLTVL.

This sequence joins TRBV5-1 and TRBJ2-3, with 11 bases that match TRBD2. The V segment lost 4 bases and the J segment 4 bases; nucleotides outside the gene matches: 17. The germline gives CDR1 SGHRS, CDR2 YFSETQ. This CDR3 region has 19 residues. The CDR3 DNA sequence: TGCGCCAGCAGCGGTCCCAGGACTAGCGGGCTACCGCTTCCAGATACGCAGTATTTT. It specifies CASSGPRTSGLPLPDTQYF.

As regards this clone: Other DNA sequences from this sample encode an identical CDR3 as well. The CDR3 DNA reads TGTGCCAGCAGCTCTAGCACAGATACGCAGTATTTT. It yields the protein CASSSSTDTQYF. The chain couples TRBV9 to TRBJ2-3; D remains unclear. V dropped 4 bases and J dropped 0 bases, with 3 bases sitting between them. Germline V gives CDR1 SGDLS, CDR2 YYNGEE. The CDR3 length is 12 residues.

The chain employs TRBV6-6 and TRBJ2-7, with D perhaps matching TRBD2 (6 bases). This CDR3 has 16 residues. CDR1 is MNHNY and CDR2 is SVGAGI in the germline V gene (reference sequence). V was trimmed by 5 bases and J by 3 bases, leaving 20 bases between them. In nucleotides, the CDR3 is TGTGCCAGCAGTCACGACCCCGGGACTCGACGCTACGAGCAGTACTTC. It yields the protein CASSHDPGTRRYEQYF.

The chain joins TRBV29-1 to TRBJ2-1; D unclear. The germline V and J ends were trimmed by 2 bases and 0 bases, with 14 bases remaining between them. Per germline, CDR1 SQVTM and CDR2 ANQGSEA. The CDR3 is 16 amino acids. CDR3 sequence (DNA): TGCAGCGTTGAATCCTTCGACCCAAGCTCCTACAATGAGCAGTTCTTC. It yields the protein CSVESFDPSSYNEQFF.

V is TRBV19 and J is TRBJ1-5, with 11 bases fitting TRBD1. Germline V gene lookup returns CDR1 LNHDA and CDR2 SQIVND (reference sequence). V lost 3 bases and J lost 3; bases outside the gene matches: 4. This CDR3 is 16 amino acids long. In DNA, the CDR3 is TGTGCCAGTAGTATGGGGACAGGGGGACTCAATCAGCCCCAGCATTTT. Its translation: CASSMGTGGLNQPQHF.

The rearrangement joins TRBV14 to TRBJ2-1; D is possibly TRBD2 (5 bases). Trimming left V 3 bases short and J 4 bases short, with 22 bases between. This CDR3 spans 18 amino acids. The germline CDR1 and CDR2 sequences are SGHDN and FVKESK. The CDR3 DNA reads TGTGCCAGCAGCCAGTACGAGGCGGGCCCAGGAGTTTACAATGAGCAGTTCTTC. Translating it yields CASSQYEAGPGVYNEQFF.

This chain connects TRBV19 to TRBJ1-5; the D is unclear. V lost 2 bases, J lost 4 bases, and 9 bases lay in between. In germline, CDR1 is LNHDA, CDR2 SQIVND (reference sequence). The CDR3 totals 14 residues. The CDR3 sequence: CASSIRTDNQPQHF. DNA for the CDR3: TGTGCCAGTAGTATACGGACGGATAATCAGCCCCAGCATTTT.

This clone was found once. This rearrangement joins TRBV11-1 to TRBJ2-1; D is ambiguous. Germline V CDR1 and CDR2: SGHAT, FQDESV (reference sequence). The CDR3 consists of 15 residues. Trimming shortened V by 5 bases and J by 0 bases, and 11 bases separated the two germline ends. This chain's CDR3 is CASSGQASSYNEQFF. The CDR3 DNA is TGTGCCAGCAGCGGGCAGGCGAGCTCCTACAATGAGCAGTTCTTC.

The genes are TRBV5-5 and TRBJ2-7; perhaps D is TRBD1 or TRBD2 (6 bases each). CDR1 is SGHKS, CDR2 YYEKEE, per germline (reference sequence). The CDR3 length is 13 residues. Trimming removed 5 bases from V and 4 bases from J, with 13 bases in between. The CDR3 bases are TGTGCCAGCAGTAGGGGGGCGACTTACGAGCAGTACTTC. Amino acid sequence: CASSRGATYEQYF.

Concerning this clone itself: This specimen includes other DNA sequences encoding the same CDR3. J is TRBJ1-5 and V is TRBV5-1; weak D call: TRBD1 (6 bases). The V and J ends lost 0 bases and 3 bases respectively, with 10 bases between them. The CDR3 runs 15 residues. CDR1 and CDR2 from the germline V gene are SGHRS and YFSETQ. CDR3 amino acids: CASSLGDRPNQPQHF. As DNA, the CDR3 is TGCGCCAGCAGCTTGGGAGACAGGCCCAATCAGCCCCAGCATTTT.

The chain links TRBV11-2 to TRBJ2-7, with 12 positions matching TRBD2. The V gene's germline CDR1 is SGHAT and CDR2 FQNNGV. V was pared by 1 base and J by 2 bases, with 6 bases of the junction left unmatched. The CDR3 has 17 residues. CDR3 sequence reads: CASSLARTSGDTYEQYF. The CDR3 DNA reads TGTGCCAGCAGCTTAGCGCGGACTAGCGGGGATACCTACGAGCAGTACTTC. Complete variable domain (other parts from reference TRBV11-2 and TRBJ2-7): EAGVAQSPRYKIIEKRQSVAFWCNPISGHATLYWYQQILGQGPKLLIQFQNNGVVDDSQLPKDRFSAERLKGVDSTLKIQPAKLEDSAVYLCASSLARTSGDTYEQYFGPGTRLTVT.

Written as DNA, the CDR3 is TGCGCCAGCCGGGACTCCTTGAGCTCCTACAATGAGCAGTTCTTC. Its translation: CASRDSLSSYNEQFF. The rearrangement uses TRBV5-1 and TRBJ2-1; TRBD2 might be the D (6 bases). V gave up 7 bases and J gave up 0 bases, with 14 bases separating them. CDR3 length equals 15 residues. Germline V CDR1 and CDR2: SGHRS, YFSETQ.

CDR3: CASSTRQYDEKLFF. The CDR3 DNA is TGTGCCAGCAGTACCAGACAGTACGATGAAAAACTGTTTTTT. The rearrangement links TRBV2 to TRBJ1-4; possible D gene TRBD1, 5 bases. This CDR3 has 14 amino acids. Germline lookup yields CDR1 SNHLY and CDR2 FYNNEI. Trimming left V 5 bases short and J 6 bases short, with 13 bases between.

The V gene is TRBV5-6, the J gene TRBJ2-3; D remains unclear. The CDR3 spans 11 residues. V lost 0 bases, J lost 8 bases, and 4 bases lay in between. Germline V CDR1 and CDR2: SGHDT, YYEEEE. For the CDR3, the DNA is TGTGCCAGCAGCTTGGCGGGTACGCAGTATTTT. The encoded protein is CASSLAGTQYF.

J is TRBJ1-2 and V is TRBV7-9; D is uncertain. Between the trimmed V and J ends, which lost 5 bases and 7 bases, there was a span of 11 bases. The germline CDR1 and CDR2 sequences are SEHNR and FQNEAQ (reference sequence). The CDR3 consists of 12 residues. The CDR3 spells CASSPPGRGYTF. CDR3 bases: TGTGCCAGCAGCCCACCCGGGCGTGGCTACACCTTC.

The CDR3 spells CASRQTGTQPQHF. In DNA, the CDR3 is TGTGCCAGCAGACAGACAGGGACTCAGCCCCAGCATTTT. This sequence joins TRBV6-5 and TRBJ1-5; the match to TRBD1 covers 7 bases. The CDR3 runs 13 residues. The junction had 5 bases not matched to a gene; V was cut back by 6 bases and J by 6 bases. The germline V gene has CDR1 MNHEY and CDR2 SVGAGI.